This record concerns one T cell receptor (beta chain) sequence. Its binding antigen is unknown. No much larger clonotype is one base removed from it; base qualities were not supplied. Collaborating institutions collected whole blood in K2EDTA tubes following their own protocols. For TCRbeta analysis, collaborators shipped samples as frozen whole blood, isolated PBMCs, or DNA extracted from either of those sample types. The data belong to a study of blood T cell repertoires in COVID-19 (TCRdb year 2020). For the wider study: Collaborator samples came from the United States, Italy and Spain and covered acute and convalescent phases of COVID-19. The material from the prospective study consisted of cDNA or gDNA derived from T cells, B-cell-depleted T cells, or PBMCs. Samples came from the ongoing ImmuneRACE study (first 160 participants) plus 1,254 subjects from 6 global collaborators. Deeply sampled blood TCRbeta repertoires from subjects exposed to, actively infected with, or recovered from COVID-19 were included in the dataset. The repertoires were released in a freely available public database intended as a resource for research on the immune response to SARS-CoV-2. The sample metadata nearly always contained a de-identified subject ID, COVID-19 status, age in years and sex. HLA class I and class II types, where available, came from metadata supplied by the sample provider rather than from assay-based typing.

TCRbeta CDR3 regions were amplified from genomic DNA using the immunoSEQ Assay, a bias-controlled multiplex PCR. The authors' pipeline ran thus. The number of nucleated cells in each sample was estimated from the amplification of reference gene primers within the assay. Sequence reads were collapsed and filtered to measure the absolute abundance of every unique TCRbeta CDR3 rearrangement. For each sample, productive Simpson clonality was calculated by taking the square root of Simpson's diversity index across productive rearrangements. TCRdb stores this immuneACCESS table with in-frame sequences only. Part of the clones is absent; in the studies checked, under half of the shortfall reflects unresolved V genes, and no reason is known for the rest. That table gives V, J and clone size, and the DNA gave D and trimming. For this sample the table gives about 15,000 clones, of which more than 70% were detected only once. Around 8.5% of the sample is taken by the ten largest.

On the study overall, not on this receptor specifically: Clinical and demographic metadata were provided uncurated, with the amount varying by source and participant.

Unmatched junction bases come to 14, with V trimmed by 3 bases and J by 6 bases. Based on the germline V gene (reference sequence), the CDR1 and CDR2 sequences are MNHEY and SMNVEV. Its CDR3 holds 18 amino acids, cysteine through phenylalanine. The entry retains the CDR3 DNA only, 54 bases that are in frame from base 1. The receptor chain draws on TRBV27 and TRBJ2-3, and TRBD2 matches 11 of the central bases. This receptor was identified in a human donor in a cohort sampled during active COVID-19. Sequencing was carried out using peripheral blood. The encoded CDR3 is CASSFLTSGKGVIDTQYF. The DNA is as follows: TGTGCCAGCAGTTTCCTGACTAGCGGGAAGGGGGTTATTGATACGCAGTATTTT.